This is a list of T cell receptor beta chains from one sample in a study of blood T cell repertoires in COVID-19. Generated by immunoSEQ multiplex PCR, the TCRdb table keeps only in-frame clones and is missing some. The sample records roughly 63,000 clones, 80% to 90% being singletons. The sequenced material came from peripheral blood. These receptors all come from a human donor in a cohort sampled during active COVID-19. CDR3s include the opening cysteine and the closing phenylalanine or tryptophan. D genes are given only for firm matches. Size is omitted from some rows. Given values are once, few, many or a class for expanded clones.

cdr3_nt cdr3_aa j_call v_call cdr3_length clone_size d_call
TGTGCCAGCAGTACCCTGGGGTCGGGGGGCAATGAGCAGTTCTTC CASSTLGSGGNEQFF TRBJ2-1 TRBV27 15 - TRBD2
TGTGCCAGCAGCGTAGGGACTAGCGGACACAATGAGCAGTTCTTC CASSVGTSGHNEQFF TRBJ2-1 TRBV9 15 few TRBD2
TGTGCCAGCAGCGTAGGGGGGACAGGGGGCGCGAATATCATTCAGTACTTC CASSVGGTGGANIIQYF TRBJ2-4 TRBV9 17 - TRBD1
TGTGCCAGCAGTTTGAACACCAATGAGCAGTTCTTC CASSLNTNEQFF TRBJ2-1 TRBV12-3/TRBV12-4 12 - -
TGTGCCAGCGGAGTACTGGAGCAGCCCCAGCATTTT CASGVLEQPQHF TRBJ1-5 TRBV3-1/TRBV3-2 12 - -
TGCGCCAGCAGCGCGGGACTAGCGGGGGGAAGCCAAGAGACCCAGTACTTC CASSAGLAGGSQETQYF TRBJ2-5 TRBV5-1 17 - TRBD2
TGTGCCAGCAGCTTAGTTAATAGCAATCAGCCCCAGCATTTT CASSLVNSNQPQHF TRBJ1-5 TRBV7-8 14 - -
TGCGCCAGCAGTGAAGGGGCGAGGTACGAGCAGTACTTC CASSEGARYEQYF TRBJ2-7 TRBV10-1 13 - -
TGTGCCAGCAGTTTCTTTATGCGGGAGCAGTACTTC CASSFFMREQYF TRBJ2-7 TRBV28 12 - -
TGTGCCAGCAGCGGCGCAGGGGGCCCAAGCACAGATACGCAGTATTTT CASSGAGGPSTDTQYF TRBJ2-3 TRBV9 16 - TRBD1
TGTGCCAGCAGCTTAGGGTGGGGGCGCAGCAGCAATCAGCCCCAGCATTTT CASSLGWGRSSNQPQHF TRBJ1-5 TRBV7-2 17 - -
TGTGCCAGCAGGGGGACAGCTGGAACTAACTATGGCTACACCTTC CASRGTAGTNYGYTF TRBJ1-2 TRBV6-5 15 - TRBD1
TGTGCCAGCAGTTTCGGACAGGGAGCGACTGAAGCTTTCTTT CASSFGQGATEAFF TRBJ1-1 TRBV6-6 14 - TRBD1
TGTGCCTGGAGGAAGCGGGGGATCTCCTACAATGAGCAGTTCTTC CAWRKRGISYNEQFF TRBJ2-1 TRBV30 15 - TRBD2
TGTGCCATCAAAAACCCGAGGTCCTACAATGAGCAGTTCTTC CAIKNPRSYNEQFF TRBJ2-1 TRBV2 14 once -
TGCGCCAGCAGCGTCTCCAGGGAAGATACGCAGTATTTT CASSVSREDTQYF TRBJ2-3 TRBV5-1 13 - -
TGTGCCAGCAGCCAAGATCAGCGTTACGAGCAGTACTTC CASSQDQRYEQYF TRBJ2-7 TRBV3-1/TRBV3-2 13 - -
TGCAGCGTACACTATACCACAGATACGCAGTATTTT CSVHYTTDTQYF TRBJ2-3 TRBV29-1 12 once -
TGTGCCAGCAGCCGACTAGCGGGAGTCAGCAATGAGCAGTTCTTC CASSRLAGVSNEQFF TRBJ2-1 TRBV6-5 15 - TRBD2
TGCAGTGCTAGTTTGGGGACTAGCGGGAGGTATTTGGACGAGCAGTACTTC CSASLGTSGRYLDEQYF TRBJ2-7 TRBV20-1 17 - TRBD2
TGTGCCAGCAGTTTCGCGCCGATTAATGAAAAACTGTTTTTT CASSFAPINEKLFF TRBJ1-4 TRBV28 14 - -
TGCGCCAGCAGCTCCCAGACAGCGGGAGGGTGGGAGACCCAGTACTTC CASSSQTAGGWETQYF TRBJ2-5 TRBV5-1 16 - TRBD2
TGTGCCAGCAGCCAAGCGAGCGGGGATCAAGAGACCCAGTACTTC CASSQASGDQETQYF TRBJ2-5 TRBV4-2 15 medium-sized TRBD2
TGTGCCAGCAGTGAATTTGGGTTTGGGACAGGGACGCATGGCTACACCTTC CASSEFGFGTGTHGYTF TRBJ1-2 TRBV6-1 17 - TRBD1
TGTGCCACCACTTCCGGAGGGGTTGGCTCCTACGAGCAGTACTTC CATTSGGVGSYEQYF TRBJ2-7 TRBV6-5 15 - -
TGTGCCAGCAGTTCGTCCCGACAGGGTCGGGAGACCCAGTACTTC CASSSSRQGRETQYF TRBJ2-5 TRBV6-6 15 - TRBD1
TGCGCCAGCAGCCAAGGAGGCGGTTCACCCCTCCACTTT CASSQGGGSPLHF TRBJ1-6 TRBV4-1 13 - -
TGTGCCAGCGCATACAGGGGCAACACTGAAGCTTTCTTT CASAYRGNTEAFF TRBJ1-1 TRBV27 13 - TRBD1
TGTGCCAGCAGTCCCTCCGGACAGGGGAACAGAGAGACCCAGTACTTC CASSPSGQGNRETQYF TRBJ2-5 TRBV28 16 - TRBD1